The 10 T cell receptor delta chains in this list originate from one sample, sequenced in a study of gamma-delta chains in newborns, infants, children. TCRdb fed the reads to CATT. This sample has 14,000 to 15,000 delta-chain clones, with roughly 7% found just once. Sequences were obtained from blood. The receptors derive from a child who was a newborn, infant or young child, either healthy, febrile or measles-vaccinated (not recorded which).

The chain joins TRDV2 to TRDJ1; TRDD3 matches 12 bases. The CDR3 runs to 17 residues. The germline CDR1 and CDR2 sequences are GEAIGNYY and EKD. The trim removed 2 bases at V and 1 base at J, leaving 7 bases unmatched. CDR3 amino acids: CACDKGGWGIRTDKLIF. DNA for the CDR3: TGTGCCTGTGACAAAGGAGGCTGGGGGATACGCACCGATAAACTCATCTTT.

This clone was seen many times. In the same sample, other DNA sequences code for this CDR3. The chain carries TRDV2 and TRDJ3; 10 bases are a match to TRDD3. This CDR3 has 19 residues. The germline V gene encodes CDR1 GEAIGNYY and CDR2 EKD. Trimming cost V 0 bases and J 0 bases; bases outside gene matches: 4. The CDR3 DNA follows: TGTGCCTGTGACACCGTATCTGGGGGATACTCCTGGGACACCCGACAGATGTTTTTC. It is translated as CACDTVSGGYSWDTRQMFF.

This clone occurred many times. Other nucleotide sequences from this sample produce the same CDR3. V is TRDV2 and J is TRDJ3; 11 nucleotides align to TRDD3. The V segment lost 3 bases and the J segment 1 base; nucleotides outside the gene matches: 7. Per the germline V gene, CDR1 is GEAIGNYY and CDR2 is EKD. This CDR3 region has 19 residues. Written as DNA, the CDR3 is TGTGCCTGTGACCTTCTGGGGGATACAAGATCCTGGGACACCCGACAGATGTTTTTC. Protein sequence: CACDLLGDTRSWDTRQMFF.

This clone is medium-sized within its sample. This same CDR3 is encoded by further DNA sequences in the sample. This rearrangement joins TRDV2 to TRDJ3; D is perhaps TRDD3 (6 bases). Germline V gene sequence: CDR1 GEAIGNYY, CDR2 EKD. Trimming took off 1 base at V and 0 bases at J, with 15 bases between the two ends. The CDR3 covers 19 residues. CDR3 protein: CACDTLGGLSSWDTRQMFF. In DNA form, the CDR3 reads TGTGCCTGTGACACGCTTGGGGGCCTAAGCTCCTGGGACACCCGACAGATGTTTTTC.

This clone was seen a few times. This rearrangement joins TRDV2 to TRDJ3; 10 bases are shared with TRDD3. With V trimmed by 2 bases and J by 0 bases, 9 bases remained unmatched. Germline V gene data show CDR1 as GEAIGNYY and CDR2 as EKD. The CDR3 is 20 residues long. CDR3 residues: CACDIVTGGSSSWDTRQMFF. The CDR3 DNA is TGTGCCTGTGACATAGTTACTGGGGGATCCAGCTCCTGGGACACCCGACAGATGTTTTTC.

By share, this clone ranks as medium-sized. Within the sample, other DNA sequences also encode this same CDR3. The V call is TRDV2, the J call TRDJ2, with 9 bases matching TRDD3. The CDR3 contains 14 residues. From germline, CDR1 is GEAIGNYY and CDR2 EKD. V lost 2 bases, J lost 5 bases, and 2 bases stayed unmatched. CDR3 sequence reads: CACDKLGDTAQLFF. The CDR3 region has the DNA TGTGCCTGTGACAAGCTGGGGGATACAGCACAACTCTTCTTT.

In this sample, this clone turned up a few times. V is TRDV1 and J is TRDJ2, with 7 bases matching TRDD3. The CDR3 is made up of 18 amino acids. Germline CDR1 is TSWWSYY and CDR2 is QGS. V dropped 0 bases and J dropped 4; count of bases not matched to a gene: 11. CDR3 loop: CALGELGPPGDSTAQLFF. The CDR3 DNA sequence: TGTGCTCTTGGGGAACTTGGCCCTCCGGGGGATTCGACAGCACAACTCTTCTTT.

This clone has more than one count but fewer than ten. Other DNA variants within this sample encode the same CDR3. The CDR3 region is CACDTWGITWDTRQMFF. CDR3 DNA sequence: TGTGCCTGTGACACCTGGGGGATAACGTGGGACACCCGACAGATGTTTTTC. The chain recombines TRDV2 with TRDJ3, with 9 bases matching TRDD3. The CDR3 consists of 17 residues. V shed 0 bases, J shed 4 bases, and the junction held 3 bases outside the gene matches. Germline values: CDR1 GEAIGNYY, CDR2 EKD.

This clone rates as medium-sized. Other DNA sequences in the same sample also yield this CDR3. The gene calls are TRDV2 and TRDJ3, with 11 nucleotides matching TRDD3. The CDR3 extends over 20 amino acids. Germline CDR1 is GEAIGNYY and CDR2 is EKD. The J segment lost 0 bases and the V segment lost 0 bases, leaving 6 bases of the junction unmatched. CDR3 protein: CACDTVDTGGYSWDTRQMFF. CDR3 nucleotides: TGTGCCTGTGACACCGTGGATACTGGGGGATACTCCTGGGACACCCGACAGATGTTTTTC.

V usage is TRDV1 and J usage is TRDJ1; 11 bases match TRDD3. With 0 bases clipped from V and 0 bases from J, the junction kept 9 bases outside the gene matches. The CDR3 runs 19 residues. Germline V gene lookup returns CDR1 TSWWSYY and CDR2 QGS. In DNA, the CDR3 is TGTGCTCTTGGGGAACTTGATGGGGGATACGCAGGGTACACCGATAAACTCATCTTT. Translated: CALGELDGGYAGYTDKLIF.